A single sample is the source of the 5 T cell receptor beta chains below, sequenced in a study of T cells after yellow fever vaccination (dated by TCRdb to about 2019). This specimen's treatment or condition label, interpreted: live attenuated yellow fever vaccine strain. The library was built by means of 5' RACE. The sequencing machine was an Illumina NovaSeq 6000. The raw public reads went through TCRdb reprocessing: fastp at Q25, MiXCR clone calling, in-frame beta chains kept. For every CDR3 protein sequence, its rows merge into one entry that carries the most common genes and DNA. The sample profile shows about 310,000 distinct CDR3 sequences; 3.6% of them were found once. The ten largest clones represent 23% of the sample. Source: PBMCs, taken on the day of the yellow fever booster vaccination. The receptor source for this set is a man younger than 35 who received the YFV17D yellow fever vaccine.

J is TRBJ2-1 and V is TRBV5-1, with 8 bases matching TRBD1. CDR1 and CDR2 from the germline V gene are SGHRS and YFSETQ. Germline trimming cut 2 bases from V and 10 bases from J; bases unmatched to any gene: 14. This CDR3 is 16 amino acids long. CDR3 amino acids: CASSFQRTGFLGEQFF. The CDR3 region has the DNA TGCGCCAGCAGCTTTCAACGGACAGGGTTTTTAGGCGAGCAGTTCTTC.

This clonotype was counted a few times. This chain links TRBV13 with TRBJ2-7; no definite D call. The V gene lost 2 bases and the J gene lost 6 bases, with 5 bases spanning the gap. This CDR3 comprises 11 residues. In germline, CDR1 is PRHDT, CDR2 FYEKMQ (reference sequence). DNA for the CDR3: TGTGCCAGCAGCTTATATCGCGAGCAGTACTTC. Its translation is CASSLYREQYF.

This clonotype was recorded at least ten times. This chain joins TRBV5-1 and TRBJ2-3, with D perhaps TRBD1 (6 bases). This CDR3 spans 14 amino acids. Trimming took 4 bases from V and 1 from J, leaving 10 bases between them. Germline values: CDR1 SGHRS, CDR2 YFSETQ. CDR3 region: CASSQGLGTDTQYF. CDR3 nucleotide sequence: TGCGCCAGCAGCCAGGGGCTAGGCACAGATACGCAGTATTTT. The full variable domain, completed using reference TRBV5-1 and TRBJ2-3, is KAGVTQTPRYLIKTRGQQVTLSCSPISGHRSVSWYQQTPGQGLQFLFEYFSETQRNKGNFPGRFSGRQFSNSRSEMNVSTLELGDSALYLCASSQGLGTDTQYFGPGTRLTVL.

At least ten counts were recorded for this clonotype. The gene calls are TRBV29-1 and TRBJ2-7; D gene ambiguous. The length of the CDR3 is 12 residues. The germline CDR1 and CDR2 sequences are SQVTM and ANQGSEA. V lost 4 bases, J lost 2 bases, and 9 bases lay in between. Here the CDR3 DNA reads TGCAGCGTTGGTAACAAAACCTACGAGCAGTACTTC. It yields the protein CSVGNKTYEQYF.

This CDR3 reads CSASNKGRSGELFF. The CDR3 DNA sequence: TGCAGTGCTAGTAATAAGGGCCGGTCCGGGGAGCTGTTTTTT. The chain links TRBV20-1 to TRBJ2-2; D gene ambiguous. The CDR3 sequence is 14 residues long. Trimming left V 3 bases short and J 6 bases short, with 14 bases between. In germline, CDR1 is DFQATT, CDR2 SNEGSKA (reference sequence).